Presented here are 25 T cell receptor beta chains from one specimen sequenced in a study of T cells in Graves' hyperthyroidism and ophthalmopathy. The investigators amplified TCR beta CDR3 regions from RNA transcripts. The HTBI primer set served for first-round RT-PCR of the TCR CDR3. TCRdb re-called the multiplex PCR reads with MiXCR, one entry per CDR3 protein. The table lists 300,000 or so distinct CDR3 sequences, about a sixth of them singletons, with around 57% in the top ten. Source material: blood. These receptors came from a woman in her fifties or sixties with Graves' ophthalmopathy.

This clonotype occurred many times. This chain joins TRBV2 and TRBJ2-7; D gene ambiguous. The ends were cut back, 6 bases at V and 6 bases at J, with 6 bases in the middle. Germline loops: CDR1 SNHLY, CDR2 FYNNEI. This CDR3 region has 10 residues. CDR3 DNA: TGTGCCAGCAGGGGGTCCGAGCAGTACTTC. It yields the protein CASRGSEQYF.

This clonotype was counted at least ten times. V usage is TRBV7-2 and J usage is TRBJ2-1, with 12 bases fitting TRBD2. This CDR3 has 16 amino acids. Germline-derived CDR1 and CDR2 are SGHTA and FQGNSA. J lost 4 bases, V lost 5 bases, and 6 bases had no gene match. CDR3 sequence: CASSPQTSGSYNEQFF. The CDR3 coding sequence is TGTGCCAGCAGCCCTCAGACTAGCGGGAGTTACAATGAGCAGTTCTTC. Supplemented by reference TRBV7-2 and TRBJ2-1, the full variable domain reads GAGVSQSPSNKVTEKGKDVELRCDPISGHTALYWYRQSLGQGLEFLIYFQGNSAPDKSGLPSDRFSAERTGGSVSTLTIQRTQQEDSAVYLCASSPQTSGSYNEQFFGPGTRLTVL.

This clonotype turned up a few times. The rearrangement uses TRBV20-1 and TRBJ2-7; D uncertain. CDR1 is DFQATT and CDR2 is SNEGSKA in the germline V gene (reference sequence). The CDR3 covers 11 residues. Trimming removed 5 bases at V and 4 bases at J, with 9 bases between. In DNA form, the CDR3 reads TGCAGTGCTCCACAGTTGTACGAGCAGTACTTC. It translates to CSAPQLYEQYF.

This clonotype was observed a few times. The genes are TRBV6-2 or TRBV6-3 and TRBJ2-7; the D gene is possibly TRBD1 (6 bases). There are 14 residues in the CDR3. The ends were cut back, 2 bases at V and 3 bases at J, with 11 bases in the middle. In germline, CDR1 is MNHEY, CDR2 SVGEGT. CDR3 DNA sequence: TGTGCCAGCAGTTACCCCGGACAGTTCTACGAGCAGTACTTC. Translation: CASSYPGQFYEQYF.

This clonotype was seen only a few times. The chain has TRBV7-9 and TRBJ2-1, with D maybe TRBD1 (6 bases). Trimming took off 7 bases at V and 6 bases at J, with 16 bases between the two ends. Germline V gene lookup returns CDR1 SEHNR and CDR2 FQNEAQ (reference sequence). The CDR3 sequence is 14 residues long. In DNA form, the CDR3 reads TGTGCCAGCAACCACGTACAAGGGGGCAATGAGCAGTTCTTC. This translates into CASNHVQGGNEQFF.

This CDR3 reads CSVPGLAGLFHNEQYF. Written as DNA, the CDR3 is TGCAGTGTACCGGGACTAGCGGGCCTGTTTCACAATGAGCAGTACTTC. The V and J genes are TRBV20-1 and TRBJ2-7, with 12 nucleotides matching TRBD2. Germline V gene data show CDR1 as DFQATT and CDR2 as SNEGSKA (reference sequence). Trimming took 7 bases from V and 7 from J; bases not matched to a gene: 17. CDR3 length equals 16 residues.

This clonotype showed up many times. The rearrangement uses TRBV11-2 and TRBJ1-4, with D tentatively TRBD1 (6 bases). The CDR3 covers 15 residues. Between the trimmed V and J ends, which lost 2 bases and 10 bases, there was a span of 17 bases. Per germline, CDR1 SGHAT and CDR2 FQNNGV. The CDR3 reads CASSLHGRGSIKLFF. The CDR3 DNA sequence: TGTGCCAGCAGCTTACACGGCAGGGGTTCGATAAAACTGTTTTTT.

This clonotype was recorded at least ten times. This chain uses TRBV7-2 with TRBJ2-7; 7 bases are shared with TRBD2. Trimming cost V 4 bases and J 4 bases; bases outside gene matches: 4. This CDR3 has 13 amino acids. The germline gives CDR1 SGHTA, CDR2 FQGNSA. The CDR3 reads CASSSIAGYEQYF. The CDR3 DNA follows: TGTGCCAGCAGCTCGATAGCGGGTTACGAGCAGTACTTC.

V is TRBV28 and J is TRBJ2-1, with 14 bases identical to TRBD2. CDR1 and CDR2 from the germline V gene are MDHEN and SYDVKM. The CDR3 is made up of 19 amino acids. V lost 5 bases and J lost 8; bases outside the gene matches: 17. The CDR3 DNA follows: TGTGCCAGCAGTATCTCCGGACTAGCGGGAGGCTTCGTGATGGATGAGCAGTTCTTC. Protein product: CASSISGLAGGFVMDEQFF.

In its sample, this clonotype was seen many times. The chain recombines TRBV3-1 with TRBJ2-1, with D maybe TRBD1 (6 bases). CDR3 length equals 13 residues. Germline lookup yields CDR1 LGHDT and CDR2 YNNKEL (reference sequence). The ends were cut back, 4 bases at V and 12 bases at J, with 16 bases in the middle. CDR3 sequence: CASSPTGPFRQFF. The CDR3 coding sequence is TGTGCCAGCAGCCCGACAGGACCATTCAGGCAGTTCTTC.

This clonotype was seen at least ten times. The V gene is TRBV6-2 or TRBV6-3, the J gene TRBJ2-5; possible D gene TRBD2, 6 bases. Trimming cost V 5 bases and J 2 bases, with 12 bases left between them. This CDR3 is 14 amino acids long. CDR1 and CDR2 from the germline V gene are MNHEY and SVGEGT. DNA of the CDR3: TGTGCCAGCAGTCGCTCCGGGGGACAAGAGACCCAGTACTTC. This sequence encodes CASSRSGGQETQYF.

The rearrangement links TRBV5-1 to TRBJ2-5; D call uncertain. V was pared by 0 bases and J by 4 bases, with 13 bases between. Germline V gives CDR1 SGHRS, CDR2 YFSETQ. The CDR3 consists of 15 residues. The CDR3 protein is CASSLALTDAETQYF. The CDR3 DNA reads as TGCGCCAGCAGCTTGGCCCTTACAGACGCAGAGACCCAGTACTTC.

V gene TRBV29-1 combines with J gene TRBJ1-2; 7 bases match TRBD1. Germline assignment: CDR1 SQVTM and CDR2 ANQGSEA. After removal of 3 bases from V and 7 bases from J, the junction contained 8 bases not matched to a gene. This CDR3 region has 13 residues. CDR3 coding DNA: TGCAGCGTTGAGGCGGACCCAGGGGGTGGCTACACCTTC. Encoded protein: CSVEADPGGGYTF.

The chain links TRBV27 to TRBJ2-1, with D possibly TRBD2 on 5 matching bases. Germline V CDR1 and CDR2: MNHEY, SMNVEV (reference sequence). V was cut by 4 bases and J by 7 bases, with 17 bases left in between. The CDR3 covers 15 residues. The CDR3: CASSYPGNPRNEQFF. CDR3 DNA: TGTGCCAGCAGTTATCCCGGGAATCCGAGGAATGAGCAGTTCTTC.

The chain has TRBV2 and TRBJ1-2; D gene ambiguous. In germline, CDR1 is SNHLY, CDR2 FYNNEI. V lost 2 bases to trimming and J lost 8 bases, with 15 bases between them. The CDR3 is 14 residues long. The CDR3 DNA reads as TGTGCCAGCAGTGAACAAGACGGTTTCTCGGGCTACACCTTC. Translated, it gives CASSEQDGFSGYTF.

The chain couples TRBV14 to TRBJ2-7, with TRBD1 identical over 10 bases. The junction had 5 bases not matched to a gene; V was cut back by 0 bases and J by 3 bases. Looked up from germline, CDR1 is SGHDN and CDR2 is FVKESK. The CDR3 is made up of 16 amino acids. CDR3 DNA sequence: TGTGCCAGCAGCCAAGATTTCGGGACAGGGGTCTACGAGCAGTACTTC. This sequence encodes CASSQDFGTGVYEQYF.

CDR3: CSSRRGTDTQYF. The CDR3 DNA reads TGCAGCTCCCGGCGGGGCACAGATACGCAGTATTTT. The chain links TRBV29-1 to TRBJ2-3; TRBD2 might be the D (5 bases). The CDR3 has 12 residues. Trimming removed 8 bases at V and 1 base at J, with 10 bases between. Looked up from germline, CDR1 is SQVTM and CDR2 is ANQGSEA.

This clonotype was recorded at least ten times. This chain connects TRBV6-1 to TRBJ2-3, with 7 bases aligning to TRBD1. CDR1 is MNHNS and CDR2 is SASEGT in the germline V gene. CDR3 length: 17 residues. V shed 4 bases and J 2 bases; nucleotides not matched to a gene: 12. CDR3 nucleotides: TGTGCCAGCAGTGCCGACAGGGACGCCCTTACCACAGATACGCAGTATTTT. Its protein product is CASSADRDALTTDTQYF.

This clonotype was detected ten times or more. The chain recombines TRBV13 with TRBJ2-3; D possibly matches TRBD1 or TRBD2 (5 bases each). Germline CDR1 reads PRHDT; CDR2 reads FYEKMQ (reference sequence). V dropped 5 bases and J dropped 6 bases, with 18 bases sitting between them. There are 15 residues in the CDR3. The CDR3 sequence is CASSLGTYRRDTQYF. Written as DNA, the CDR3 is TGTGCCAGCAGCCTCGGGACCTACAGGAGGGATACGCAGTATTTT.

At least ten counts were recorded for this clonotype. CDR3 DNA: TGTGCCAGCAGTTACCTCTTCCAAGAGACCCAGTACTTC. It translates to CASSYLFQETQYF. V usage is TRBV6-2 or TRBV6-3 and J usage is TRBJ2-5; D is uncertain. The CDR3 covers 13 residues. V dropped 2 bases and J dropped 1 base, with 5 bases sitting between them. CDR1 and CDR2 (germline): MNHEY, SVGEGT.

This clonotype was observed at least ten times. The chain links TRBV5-1 to TRBJ1-1, with 8 positions matching TRBD1. The germline CDR1 and CDR2 sequences are SGHRS and YFSETQ. This CDR3 region has 12 residues. V shed 4 bases, J shed 10 bases, and the junction held 6 bases outside the gene matches. The CDR3 nucleotides are TGCGCCAGCAGCCCGGACAGGGAAACAGCTTTCTTT. Translating gives CASSPDRETAFF.

The chain combines TRBV27 with TRBJ1-3; D unclear. Germline lookup yields CDR1 MNHEY and CDR2 SMNVEV (reference sequence). The CDR3 has 15 residues. V was cut by 4 bases and J by 10 bases, with 20 bases left in between. The CDR3 region is CASSSGGPGTGTIYF. In nucleotides, the CDR3 is TGTGCCAGCAGTTCGGGTGGTCCGGGAACCGGAACCATATATTTT.

Note on this clonotype: With a far larger clone one base away, a read error is the likely cause. The chain employs TRBV12-3 or TRBV12-4 and TRBJ1-2; D is undetermined. CDR3 length equals 13 residues. V lost 5 bases to trimming and J lost 4 bases, with 11 bases between them. For the CDR3, the DNA is TGTGCCAGCAGTCCCGACGGGTCCTATGGCTACACCTTC. This codes for CASSPDGSYGYTF.

At least ten counts were recorded for this clonotype. V usage is TRBV7-3 and J usage is TRBJ1-1; perhaps TRBD1 as D (5 bases). Trimming left V 0 bases short and J 4 bases short, with 12 bases between. CDR3 size: 15 residues. Per germline, CDR1 SGHTA and CDR2 FQGTGA. The DNA of the CDR3 is TGTGCCAGCAGCTTAACGACAGATCCGGGCACTGAAGCTTTCTTT. Its protein is CASSLTTDPGTEAFF.

This chain connects TRBV2 to TRBJ2-5; D remains unclear. The CDR3 covers 11 residues. V was clipped by 4 bases and J by 7 bases, with 7 bases between them. Looked up from germline, CDR1 is SNHLY and CDR2 is FYNNEI. This chain's CDR3 is CASSAMGTQYF. The CDR3 bases are TGTGCCAGCAGTGCAATGGGGACCCAGTACTTC.